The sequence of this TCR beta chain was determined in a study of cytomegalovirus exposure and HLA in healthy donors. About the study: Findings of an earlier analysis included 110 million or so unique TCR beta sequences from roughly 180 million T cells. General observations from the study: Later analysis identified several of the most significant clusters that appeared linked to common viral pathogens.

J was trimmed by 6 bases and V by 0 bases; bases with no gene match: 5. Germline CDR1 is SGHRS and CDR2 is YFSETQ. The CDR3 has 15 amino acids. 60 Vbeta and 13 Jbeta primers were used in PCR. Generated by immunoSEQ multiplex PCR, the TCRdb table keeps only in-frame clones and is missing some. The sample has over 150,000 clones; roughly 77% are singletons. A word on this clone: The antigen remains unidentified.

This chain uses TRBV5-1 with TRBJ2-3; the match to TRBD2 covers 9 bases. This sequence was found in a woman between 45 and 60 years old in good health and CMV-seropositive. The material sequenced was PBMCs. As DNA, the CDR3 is TGCGCCAGCAGCTTGGGTCTAGCGGGATCCGATACGCAGTATTTT. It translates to CASSLGLAGSDTQYF.